This note documents a single T cell receptor beta chain sequence. Its antigen is undetermined. Amplification used 60 Vbeta primers and 13 Jbeta primers. In the source study's methods: In a later analysis, approximately 80 million unique TCR beta chains included roughly 11 million shared by two or more donors. Assay used: immunoSEQ multiplex PCR; TCRdb lists only in-frame clones, some missing. V and J calls and clone size follow that table, whereas D and trimming were derived from the DNA. The top ten clones hold about 0.37% of a sample with almost 200,000 clones, about four fifths of them seen once. The sample is drawn from a study of cytomegalovirus exposure and HLA in healthy donors. Points from the study as a whole: Researchers reported from a later analysis that most CMV-associated TCR beta chains appeared HLA-restricted.

CDR1 and CDR2 (germline): SGHTA, FQGTGA. This CDR3 has 13 residues. Trimming cost V 5 bases and J 4 bases, with 9 bases left between them. V and J are TRBV7-3 and TRBJ1-5; maybe TRBD1 (5 bases). Sequencing used PBMCs. The receptor was isolated from a male donor in good health and CMV-seropositive. The CDR3 bases are TGTGCCAGCAGCCTGACAGCGAATCAGCCCCAGCATTTT. It encodes CASSLTANQPQHF.